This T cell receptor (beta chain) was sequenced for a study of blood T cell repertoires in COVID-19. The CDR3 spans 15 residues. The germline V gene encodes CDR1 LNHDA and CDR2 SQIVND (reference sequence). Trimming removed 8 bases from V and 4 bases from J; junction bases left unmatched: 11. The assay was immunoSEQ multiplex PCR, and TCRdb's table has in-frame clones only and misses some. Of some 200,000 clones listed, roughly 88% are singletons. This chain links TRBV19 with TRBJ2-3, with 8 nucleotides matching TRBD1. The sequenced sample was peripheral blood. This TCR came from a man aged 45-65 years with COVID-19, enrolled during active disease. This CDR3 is CASRDPGGIADTQYF. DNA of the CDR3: TGTGCCAGTCGGGACCCAGGGGGCATCGCAGATACGCAGTATTTT. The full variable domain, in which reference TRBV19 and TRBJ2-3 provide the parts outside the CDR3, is DGGITQSPKYLFRKEGQNVTLSCEQNLNHDAMYWYRQDPGQGLRLIYYSQIVNDFQKGDIAEGYSVSREKKESFPLTVTSAQKNPTAFYLCASRDPGGIADTQYFGPGTRLTVL.